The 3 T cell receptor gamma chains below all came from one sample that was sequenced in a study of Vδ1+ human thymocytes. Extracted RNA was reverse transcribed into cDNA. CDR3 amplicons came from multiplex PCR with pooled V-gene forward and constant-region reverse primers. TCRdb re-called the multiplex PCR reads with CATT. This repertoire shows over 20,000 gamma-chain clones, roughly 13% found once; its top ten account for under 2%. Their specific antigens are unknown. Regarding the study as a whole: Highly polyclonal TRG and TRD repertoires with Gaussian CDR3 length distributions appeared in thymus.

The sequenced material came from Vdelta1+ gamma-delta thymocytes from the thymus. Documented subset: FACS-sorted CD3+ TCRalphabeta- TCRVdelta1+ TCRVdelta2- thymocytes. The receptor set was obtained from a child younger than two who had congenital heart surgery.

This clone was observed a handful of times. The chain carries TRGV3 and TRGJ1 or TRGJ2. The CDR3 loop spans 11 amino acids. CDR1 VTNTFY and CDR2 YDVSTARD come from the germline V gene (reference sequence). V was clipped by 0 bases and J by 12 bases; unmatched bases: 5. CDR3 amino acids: CATWDRRGKLF. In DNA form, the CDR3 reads TGTGCCACCTGGGACAGGCGCGGGAAACTCTTT.

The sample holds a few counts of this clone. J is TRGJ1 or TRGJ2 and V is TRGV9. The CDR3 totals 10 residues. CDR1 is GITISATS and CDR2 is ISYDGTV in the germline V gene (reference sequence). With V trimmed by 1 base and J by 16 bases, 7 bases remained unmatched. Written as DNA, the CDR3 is TGTGCCTTGTGGGAGGTTAGTAACCTCTTT. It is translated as CALWEVSNLF.

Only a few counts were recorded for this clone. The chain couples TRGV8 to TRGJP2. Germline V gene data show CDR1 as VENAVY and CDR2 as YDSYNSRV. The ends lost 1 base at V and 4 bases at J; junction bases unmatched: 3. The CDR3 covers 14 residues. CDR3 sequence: CATWDRTSDWIKTF. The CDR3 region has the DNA TGTGCCACCTGGGATAGAACTAGTGATTGGATCAAGACGTTT.